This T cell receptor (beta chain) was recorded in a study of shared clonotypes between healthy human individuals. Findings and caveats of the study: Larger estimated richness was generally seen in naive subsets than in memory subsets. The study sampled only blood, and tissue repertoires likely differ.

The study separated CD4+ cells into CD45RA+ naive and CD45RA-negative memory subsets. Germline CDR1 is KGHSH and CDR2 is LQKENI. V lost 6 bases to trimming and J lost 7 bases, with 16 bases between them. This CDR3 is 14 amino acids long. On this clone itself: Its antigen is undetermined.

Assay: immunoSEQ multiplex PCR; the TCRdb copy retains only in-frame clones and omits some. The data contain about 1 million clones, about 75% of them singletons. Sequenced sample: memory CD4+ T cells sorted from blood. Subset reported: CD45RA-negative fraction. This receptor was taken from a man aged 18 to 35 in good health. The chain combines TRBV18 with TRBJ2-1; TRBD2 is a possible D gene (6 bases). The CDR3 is CASSATGVGNEQFF. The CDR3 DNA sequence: TGTGCCAGCTCTGCTACGGGGGTTGGGAATGAGCAGTTCTTC.